The 9 T cell receptor beta chains below all came from one sample that was sequenced in a study of molecular identifiers for immune sequencing clone quantification. TCRdb re-derived calls from the PCR reads in MiXCR, one entry per CDR3 protein. The table shows under 650,000 distinct CDR3 sequences, with just under 20% occurring only once. Specimen: naive CD8+ T cells from blood, with Jurkat cell RNA spiked in. Regarding subset: FACS-sorted CD8+CD4-CCR7+CD45RA+ naive T cells. The receptors stem from a human donor in good health. Some libraries in this study had Jurkat cell RNA spiked in.

This clonotype appeared many times. The chain is built from TRBV29-1 and TRBJ2-3, with 7 bases fitting TRBD1. The germline gives CDR1 SQVTM, CDR2 ANQGSEA. V shed 6 bases and J 4 bases; nucleotides not matched to a gene: 13. The CDR3 is 15 residues long. CDR3 DNA: TGCAGCGTCGATGAGACAGGGTTTTTGGCAGATACGCAGTATTTT. This codes for CSVDETGFLADTQYF.

There are many counts of this clonotype. This chain joins TRBV4-3 and TRBJ2-7; D not certain. Trimming stripped 3 bases from V and 1 base from J, with 13 bases between. Germline V lookup: CDR1 LGHNA, CDR2 YSLEER. CDR3 length: 15 amino acids. CDR3 nucleotide sequence: TGCGCCAGCAGCCAGACCCGACACCTATCCTACGAGCAGTACTTC. Encoded protein: CASSQTRHLSYEQYF.

With respect to this clonotype: A much larger clonotype is one base distant, so this may be a read error. V and J are TRBV4-1 and TRBJ1-6, with a tentative D call TRBD1 (6 bases). CDR3 length equals 16 residues. Germline CDR1 is MGHRA and CDR2 is YSYEKL. The CDR3 coding sequence is TGCGTCAGCAGGCGGGGGCCAGGGTCCTATAATTCACCCCTCCACTTT. Translation: CVSRRGPGSYNSPLHF.

Remarks on this clonotype: A read error may explain this, as a much larger clone is one base away. The chain combines TRBV7-2 with TRBJ2-7; maybe TRBD1 (6 bases). V was pared by 7 bases and J by 4 bases, with 17 bases between. The CDR3 sequence is 14 residues long. Looked up from germline, CDR1 is SGHTA and CDR2 is FQGNSA. CDR3 amino acids: CASIFSPGEYEQYF. CDR3 in DNA: TGTGCCAGCATCTTTTCCCCAGGGGAATACGAGCAGTACTTC.

This clonotype was seen repeatedly, ten times or more. Compared with germline, one end of the junction differs, possibly owing to a read error. V usage is TRBV5-8 and J usage is TRBJ1-2; no clear D. The CDR3 is 13 amino acids. The germline gives CDR1 SGHTS, CDR2 YDEGEE. In DNA, the CDR3 is TGTGCCAGCAGCCCCAACCCGACCCAAGAACATTTCTTC. Its protein is CASSPNPTQEHFF.

The chain employs TRBV28 and TRBJ2-3, with 7 bases that match TRBD1. Germline loops: CDR1 MDHEN, CDR2 SYDVKM. V trimming: 5 bases; J trimming: 2 bases; junction bases outside the gene matches: 13. This CDR3 region has 17 residues. CDR3 amino acids: CASSPTAQGIYTDTQYF. The CDR3 DNA is TGTGCCAGCAGTCCCACAGCACAGGGGATATACACAGATACGCAGTATTTT. Filled out from reference TRBV28 and TRBJ2-3, the complete variable domain reads DVKVTQSSRYLVKRTGEKVFLECVQDMDHENMFWYRQDPGLGLRLIYFSYDVKMKEKGDIPEGYSVSREKKERFSLILESASTNQTSMYLCASSPTAQGIYTDTQYFGPGTRLTVL.

This clonotype was counted at least ten times. The genes are TRBV4-1 and TRBJ1-1; 9 nucleotides match TRBD1. CDR3 length equals 14 residues. CDR1 is MGHRA and CDR2 is YSYEKL in the germline V gene. The V gene end was trimmed by 6 bases and the J gene end by 3 bases; junction bases not matched to a gene: 5. CDR3 sequence reads: CASRNRGQDTEAFF. The DNA of the CDR3 is TGCGCCAGCAGAAACAGGGGGCAGGACACTGAAGCTTTCTTT.

The V call is TRBV4-1, the J call TRBJ2-7, with D possibly being TRBD2 (6 bases). Per germline, CDR1 MGHRA and CDR2 YSYEKL. V lost 3 bases and J 2 bases, leaving 14 bases between the germline ends. The CDR3 has 15 residues. CDR3 coding DNA: TGCGCCAGCAGCCACAGATGGGGGGTTCCCTACGAGCAGTACTTC. This sequence encodes CASSHRWGVPYEQYF.

This clonotype was counted at least ten times. The chain links TRBV30 to TRBJ2-3; no clear D gene. Germline V gene lookup returns CDR1 GTSNPN and CDR2 SVGIG (reference sequence). This CDR3 region has 14 residues. V shed 1 base and J shed 4 bases, with 12 bases lying between them. In DNA form, the CDR3 reads TGTGCCTGGAGTGAAACATCCCCCGCAGATACGCAGTATTTT. This encodes CAWSETSPADTQYF.